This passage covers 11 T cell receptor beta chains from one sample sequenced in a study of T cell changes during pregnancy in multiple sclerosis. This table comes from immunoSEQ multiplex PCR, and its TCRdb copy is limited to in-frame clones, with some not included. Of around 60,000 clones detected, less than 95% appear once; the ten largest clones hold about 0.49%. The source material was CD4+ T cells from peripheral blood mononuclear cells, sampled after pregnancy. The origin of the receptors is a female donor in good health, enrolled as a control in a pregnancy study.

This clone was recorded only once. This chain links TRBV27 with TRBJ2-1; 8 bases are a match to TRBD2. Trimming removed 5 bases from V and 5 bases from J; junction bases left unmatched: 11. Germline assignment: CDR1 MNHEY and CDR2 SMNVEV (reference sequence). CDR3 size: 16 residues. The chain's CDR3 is CASSPRGGFPNNEQFF. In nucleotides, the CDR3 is TGTGCCAGCAGTCCCCGGGGGGGGTTCCCTAACAATGAGCAGTTCTTC.

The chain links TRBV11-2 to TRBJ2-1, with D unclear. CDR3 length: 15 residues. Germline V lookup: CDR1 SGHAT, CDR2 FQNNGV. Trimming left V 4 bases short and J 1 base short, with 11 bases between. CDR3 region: CASSYPTGSYNEQFF. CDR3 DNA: TGTGCCAGCAGCTACCCGACCGGGTCCTACAATGAGCAGTTCTTC. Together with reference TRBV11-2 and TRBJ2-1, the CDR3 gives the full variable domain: EAGVAQSPRYKIIEKRQSVAFWCNPISGHATLYWYQQILGQGPKLLIQFQNNGVVDDSQLPKDRFSAERLKGVDSTLKIQPAKLEDSAVYLCASSYPTGSYNEQFFGPGTRLTVL.

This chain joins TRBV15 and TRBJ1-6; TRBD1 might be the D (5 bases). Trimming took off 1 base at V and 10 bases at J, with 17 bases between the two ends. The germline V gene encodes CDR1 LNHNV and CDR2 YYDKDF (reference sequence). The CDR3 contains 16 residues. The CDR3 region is CATSRGGVGSQSPLHF. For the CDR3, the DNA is TGTGCCACCAGCAGAGGGGGGGTTGGCTCGCAATCACCCCTCCACTTT.

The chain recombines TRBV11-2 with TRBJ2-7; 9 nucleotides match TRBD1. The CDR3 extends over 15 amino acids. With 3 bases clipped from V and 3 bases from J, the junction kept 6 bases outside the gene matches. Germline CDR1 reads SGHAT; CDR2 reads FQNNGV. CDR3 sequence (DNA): TGTGCCAGCAGCTTGGGAGGACAGGGGTTCTACGAGCAGTACTTC. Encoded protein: CASSLGGQGFYEQYF.

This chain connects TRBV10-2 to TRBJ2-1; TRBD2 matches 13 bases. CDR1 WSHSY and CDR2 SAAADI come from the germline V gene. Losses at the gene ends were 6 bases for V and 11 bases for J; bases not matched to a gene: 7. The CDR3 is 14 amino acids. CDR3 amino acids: CASRETSGGKKQFF. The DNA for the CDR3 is TGCGCCAGCAGAGAGACTAGCGGGGGGAAGAAGCAGTTCTTC.

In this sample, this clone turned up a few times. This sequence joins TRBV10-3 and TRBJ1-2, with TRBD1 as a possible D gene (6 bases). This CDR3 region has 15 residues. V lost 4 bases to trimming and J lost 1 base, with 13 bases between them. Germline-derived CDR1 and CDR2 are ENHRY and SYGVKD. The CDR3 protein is CAISAGGRHNYGYTF. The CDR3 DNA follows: TGTGCCATCAGTGCTGGGGGCAGACATAACTATGGCTACACCTTC.

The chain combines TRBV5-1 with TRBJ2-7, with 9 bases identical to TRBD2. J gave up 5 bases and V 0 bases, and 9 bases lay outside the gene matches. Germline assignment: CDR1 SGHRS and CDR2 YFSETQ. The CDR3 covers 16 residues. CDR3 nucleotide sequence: TGCGCCAGCAGCTTGGCCCGGGCTAGCGGGGCACACGAGCAGTACTTC. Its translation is CASSLARASGAHEQYF.

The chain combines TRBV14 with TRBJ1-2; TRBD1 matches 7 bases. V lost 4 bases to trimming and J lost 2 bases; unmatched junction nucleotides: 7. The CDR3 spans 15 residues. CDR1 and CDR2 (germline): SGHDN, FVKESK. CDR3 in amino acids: CASSPLGQSNYGYTF. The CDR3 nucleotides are TGTGCCAGCAGCCCCCTGGGACAGTCGAACTATGGCTACACCTTC.

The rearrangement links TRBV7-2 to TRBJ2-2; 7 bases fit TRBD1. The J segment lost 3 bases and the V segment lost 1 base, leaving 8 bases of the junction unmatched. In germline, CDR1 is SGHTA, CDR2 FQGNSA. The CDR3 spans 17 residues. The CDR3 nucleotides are TGTGCCAGCAGCTTAGTCGCAGGGGGAAGTTACACCGGGGAGCTGTTTTTT. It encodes CASSLVAGGSYTGELFF.

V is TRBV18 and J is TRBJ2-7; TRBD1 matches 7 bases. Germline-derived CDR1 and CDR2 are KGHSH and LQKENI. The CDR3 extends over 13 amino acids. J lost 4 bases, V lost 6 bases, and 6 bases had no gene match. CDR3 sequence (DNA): TGTGCCAGCTCGTACGGGACAGATTACGAGCAGTACTTC. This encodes CASSYGTDYEQYF.

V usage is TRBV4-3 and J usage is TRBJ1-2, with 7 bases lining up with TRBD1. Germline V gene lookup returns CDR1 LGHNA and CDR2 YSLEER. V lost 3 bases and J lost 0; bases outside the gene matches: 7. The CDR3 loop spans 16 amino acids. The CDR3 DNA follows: TGCGCCAGCAGCCACCGGGCAGGACAGGCTAACTATGGCTACACCTTC. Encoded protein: CASSHRAGQANYGYTF.